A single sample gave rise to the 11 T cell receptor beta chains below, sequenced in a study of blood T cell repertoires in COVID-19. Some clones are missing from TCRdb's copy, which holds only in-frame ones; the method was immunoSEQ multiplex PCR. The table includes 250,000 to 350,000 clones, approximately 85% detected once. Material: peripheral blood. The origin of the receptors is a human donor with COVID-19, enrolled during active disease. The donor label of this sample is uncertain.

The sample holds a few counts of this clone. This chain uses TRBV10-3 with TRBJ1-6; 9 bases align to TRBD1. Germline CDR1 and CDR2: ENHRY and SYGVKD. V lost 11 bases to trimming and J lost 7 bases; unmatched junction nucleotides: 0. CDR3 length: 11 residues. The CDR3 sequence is CADRGNSPLHF. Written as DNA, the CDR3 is TGTGCCGACAGGGGGAATTCACCCCTCCACTTT.

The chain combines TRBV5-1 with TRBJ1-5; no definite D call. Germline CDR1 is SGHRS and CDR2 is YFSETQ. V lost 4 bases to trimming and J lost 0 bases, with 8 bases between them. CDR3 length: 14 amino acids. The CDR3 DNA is TGCGCCAGCAGCCCAGACAATAGCAATCAGCCCCAGCATTTT. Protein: CASSPDNSNQPQHF.

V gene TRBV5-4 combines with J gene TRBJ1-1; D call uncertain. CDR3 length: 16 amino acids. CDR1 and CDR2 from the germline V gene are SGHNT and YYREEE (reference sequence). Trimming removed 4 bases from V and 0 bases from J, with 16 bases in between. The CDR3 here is CASSPTPLGVNTEAFF. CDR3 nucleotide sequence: TGTGCCAGCAGCCCCACCCCCCTCGGGGTGAACACTGAAGCTTTCTTT.

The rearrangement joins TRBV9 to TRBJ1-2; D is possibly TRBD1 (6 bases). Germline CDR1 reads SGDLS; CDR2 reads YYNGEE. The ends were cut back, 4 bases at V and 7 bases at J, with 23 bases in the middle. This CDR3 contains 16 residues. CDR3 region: CASSPGGSNQGIGYTF. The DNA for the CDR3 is TGTGCCAGCAGCCCGGGGGGATCCAATCAGGGGATTGGCTACACCTTC.

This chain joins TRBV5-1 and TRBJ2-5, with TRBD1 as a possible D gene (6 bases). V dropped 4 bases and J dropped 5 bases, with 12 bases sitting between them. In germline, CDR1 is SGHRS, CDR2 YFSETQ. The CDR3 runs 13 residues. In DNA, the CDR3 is TGCGCCAGCAGCAGATGGACAGCGGAGACCCAGTACTTC. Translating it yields CASSRWTAETQYF.

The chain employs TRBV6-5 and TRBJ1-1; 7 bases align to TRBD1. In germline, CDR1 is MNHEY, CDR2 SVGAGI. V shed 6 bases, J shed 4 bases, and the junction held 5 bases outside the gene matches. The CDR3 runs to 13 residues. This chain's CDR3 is CASRRGTATEAFF. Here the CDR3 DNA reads TGTGCCAGCAGACGCGGGACAGCCACTGAAGCTTTCTTT.

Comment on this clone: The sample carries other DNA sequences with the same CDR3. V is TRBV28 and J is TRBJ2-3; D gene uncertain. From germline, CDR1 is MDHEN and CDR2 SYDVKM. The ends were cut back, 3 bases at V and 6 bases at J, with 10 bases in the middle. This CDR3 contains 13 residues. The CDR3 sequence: CASSLPSRDTQYF. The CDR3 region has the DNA TGTGCCAGCAGTTTGCCAAGTCGGGATACGCAGTATTTT.

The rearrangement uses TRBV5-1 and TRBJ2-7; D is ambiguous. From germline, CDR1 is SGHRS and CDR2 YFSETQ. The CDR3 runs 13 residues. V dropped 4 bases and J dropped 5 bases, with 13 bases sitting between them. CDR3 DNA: TGCGCCAGCAGCCTACCCTCTATGGACGAGCAGTACTTC. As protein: CASSLPSMDEQYF.

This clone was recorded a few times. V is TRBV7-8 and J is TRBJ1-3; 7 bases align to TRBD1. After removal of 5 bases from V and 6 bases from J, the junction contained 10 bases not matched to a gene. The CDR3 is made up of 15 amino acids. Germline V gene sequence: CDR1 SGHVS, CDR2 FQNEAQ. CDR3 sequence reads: CASSLRDGTANTIYF. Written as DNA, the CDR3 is TGTGCCAGCAGCCTACGGGACGGGACAGCAAACACCATATATTTT.

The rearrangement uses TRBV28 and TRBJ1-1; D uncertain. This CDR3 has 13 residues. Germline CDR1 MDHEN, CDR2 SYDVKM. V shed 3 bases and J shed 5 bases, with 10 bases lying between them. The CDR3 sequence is CASSLGPVTEAFF. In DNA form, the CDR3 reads TGTGCCAGCAGTTTGGGCCCGGTGACTGAAGCTTTCTTT.

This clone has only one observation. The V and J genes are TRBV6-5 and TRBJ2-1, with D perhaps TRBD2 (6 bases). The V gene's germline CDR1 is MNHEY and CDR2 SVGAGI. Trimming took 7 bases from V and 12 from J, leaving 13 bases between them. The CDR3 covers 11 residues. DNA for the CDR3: TGTGCCAGCAAGCTGGAGGGCCGGCAGTTCTTC. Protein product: CASKLEGRQFF.